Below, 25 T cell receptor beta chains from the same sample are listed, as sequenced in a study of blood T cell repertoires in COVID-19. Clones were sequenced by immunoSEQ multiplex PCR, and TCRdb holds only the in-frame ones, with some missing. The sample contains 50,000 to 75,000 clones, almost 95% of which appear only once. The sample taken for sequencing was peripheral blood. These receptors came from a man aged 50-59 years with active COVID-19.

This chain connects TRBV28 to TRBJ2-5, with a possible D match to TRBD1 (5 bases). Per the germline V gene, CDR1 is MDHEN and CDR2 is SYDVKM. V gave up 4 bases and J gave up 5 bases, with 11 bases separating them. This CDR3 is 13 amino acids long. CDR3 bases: TGTGCCAGCAGTTCAGGGATAAGGGAGACCCAGTACTTC. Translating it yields CASSSGIRETQYF.

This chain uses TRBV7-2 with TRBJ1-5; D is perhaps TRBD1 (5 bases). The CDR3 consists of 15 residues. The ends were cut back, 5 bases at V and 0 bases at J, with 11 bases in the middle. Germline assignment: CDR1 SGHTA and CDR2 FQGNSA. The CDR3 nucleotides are TGTGCCAGCAGCCAAGACAGAAATAGCAATCAGCCCCAGCATTTT. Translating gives CASSQDRNSNQPQHF.

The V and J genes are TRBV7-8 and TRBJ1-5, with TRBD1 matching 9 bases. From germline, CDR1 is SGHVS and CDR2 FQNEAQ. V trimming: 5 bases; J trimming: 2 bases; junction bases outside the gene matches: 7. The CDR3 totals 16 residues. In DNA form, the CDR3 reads TGTGCCAGCAGCCTCACCACAGGGGGCGGCAATCAGCCCCAGCATTTT. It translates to CASSLTTGGGNQPQHF.

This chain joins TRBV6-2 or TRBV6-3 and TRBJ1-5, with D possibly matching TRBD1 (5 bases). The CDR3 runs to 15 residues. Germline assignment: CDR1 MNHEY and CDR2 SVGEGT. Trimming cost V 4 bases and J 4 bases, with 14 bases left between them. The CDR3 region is CASSSGREKNQPQHF. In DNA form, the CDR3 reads TGTGCCAGCAGTTCCGGCAGGGAAAAGAATCAGCCCCAGCATTTT.

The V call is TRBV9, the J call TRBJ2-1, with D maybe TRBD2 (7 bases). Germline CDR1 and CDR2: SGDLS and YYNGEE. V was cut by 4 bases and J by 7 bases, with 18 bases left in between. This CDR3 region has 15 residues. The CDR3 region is CASSPRGGLENEQFF. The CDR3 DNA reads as TGTGCCAGCAGCCCGAGGGGGGGCCTTGAAAATGAGCAGTTCTTC.

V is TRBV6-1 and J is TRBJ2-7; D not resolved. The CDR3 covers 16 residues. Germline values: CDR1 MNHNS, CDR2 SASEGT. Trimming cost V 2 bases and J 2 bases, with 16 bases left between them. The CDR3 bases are TGTGCCAGCAGTGAATCCCCTGGCACAGCTACCTACGAGCAGTACTTC. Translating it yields CASSESPGTATYEQYF.

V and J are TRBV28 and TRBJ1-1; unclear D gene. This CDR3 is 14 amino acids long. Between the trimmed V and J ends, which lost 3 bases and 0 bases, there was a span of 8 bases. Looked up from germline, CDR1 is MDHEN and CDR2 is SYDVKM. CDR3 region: CASSFKLMNTEAFF. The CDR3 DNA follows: TGTGCCAGCAGTTTTAAGCTCATGAACACTGAAGCTTTCTTT.

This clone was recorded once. The CDR3 DNA follows: TGTGCCAGTCGACTAGCGGGAGCAGGAGAGCAGTTCTTC. Translated, it gives CASRLAGAGEQFF. This chain links TRBV5-6 with TRBJ2-1, with 12 bases aligning to TRBD2. Trimming removed 8 bases from V and 10 bases from J; junction bases left unmatched: 7. The CDR3 covers 13 residues. CDR1 is SGHDT and CDR2 is YYEEEE in the germline V gene.

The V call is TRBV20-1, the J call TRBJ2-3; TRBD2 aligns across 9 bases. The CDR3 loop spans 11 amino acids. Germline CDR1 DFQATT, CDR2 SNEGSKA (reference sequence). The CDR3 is CGGGAADTQYF. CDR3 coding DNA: TGCGGCGGGGGGGCGGCAGATACGCAGTATTTT.

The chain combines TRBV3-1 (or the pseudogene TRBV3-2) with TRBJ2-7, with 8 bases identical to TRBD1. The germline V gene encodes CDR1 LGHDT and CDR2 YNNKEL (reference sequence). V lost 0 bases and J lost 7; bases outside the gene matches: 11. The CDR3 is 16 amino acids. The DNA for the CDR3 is TGTGCCAGCAGCCAAGACCTTTCGACAGGGGTCGGAGAGCAGTACTTC. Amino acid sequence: CASSQDLSTGVGEQYF.

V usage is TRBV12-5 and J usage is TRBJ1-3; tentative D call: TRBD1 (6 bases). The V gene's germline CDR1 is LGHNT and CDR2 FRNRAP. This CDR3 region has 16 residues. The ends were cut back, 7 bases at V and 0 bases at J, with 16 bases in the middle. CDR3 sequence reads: CASAPRQAGSGNTIYF. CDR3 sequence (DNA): TGTGCTAGTGCCCCGAGACAGGCGGGCTCTGGAAACACCATATATTTT.

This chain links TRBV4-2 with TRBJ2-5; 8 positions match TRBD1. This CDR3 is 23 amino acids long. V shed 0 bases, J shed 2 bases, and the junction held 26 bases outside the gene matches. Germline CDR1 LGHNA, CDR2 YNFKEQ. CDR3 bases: TGTGCCAGCAGCCAAGAGGGGAAAACGGGATGGACAGGGTCGGGGGAGGATCAAGAGACCCAGTACTTC. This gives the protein CASSQEGKTGWTGSGEDQETQYF.

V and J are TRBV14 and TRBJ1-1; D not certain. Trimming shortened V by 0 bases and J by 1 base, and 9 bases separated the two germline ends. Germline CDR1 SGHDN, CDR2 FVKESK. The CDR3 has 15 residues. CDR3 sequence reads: CASSQEYTENTEAFF. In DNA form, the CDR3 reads TGTGCCAGCAGCCAAGAGTACACAGAGAACACTGAAGCTTTCTTT. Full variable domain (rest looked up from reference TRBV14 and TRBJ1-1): EAGVTQFPSHSVIEKGQTVTLRCDPISGHDNLYWYRRVMGKEIKFLLHFVKESKQDESGMPNNRFLAERTGGTYSTLKVQPAELEDSGVYFCASSQEYTENTEAFFGQGTRLTVV.

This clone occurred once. The CDR3 sequence is CASSLWQGSHEQYF. The CDR3 DNA reads as TGCGCCAGCAGCTTGTGGCAGGGGTCCCACGAGCAGTACTTC. The rearrangement joins TRBV5-1 to TRBJ2-7; possibly TRBD1 for D (6 bases). The CDR3 length is 14 residues. V was shortened by 1 base and J by 5 bases, with 13 bases between the two germline ends. The V gene's germline CDR1 is SGHRS and CDR2 YFSETQ.

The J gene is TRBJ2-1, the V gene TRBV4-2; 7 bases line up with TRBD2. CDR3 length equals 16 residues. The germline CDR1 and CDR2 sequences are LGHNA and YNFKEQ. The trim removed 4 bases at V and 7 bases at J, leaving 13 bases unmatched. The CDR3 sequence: CASSPGGRGAINEQFF. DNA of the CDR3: TGTGCCAGCAGCCCCGGAGGGAGGGGCGCCATTAATGAGCAGTTCTTC.

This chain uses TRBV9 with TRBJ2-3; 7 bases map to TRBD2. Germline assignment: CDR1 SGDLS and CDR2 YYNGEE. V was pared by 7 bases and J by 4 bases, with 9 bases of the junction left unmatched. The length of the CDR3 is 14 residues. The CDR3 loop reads CASSGRSVADTQYF. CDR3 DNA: TGTGCCAGCTCCGGGAGGAGCGTCGCAGATACGCAGTATTTT.

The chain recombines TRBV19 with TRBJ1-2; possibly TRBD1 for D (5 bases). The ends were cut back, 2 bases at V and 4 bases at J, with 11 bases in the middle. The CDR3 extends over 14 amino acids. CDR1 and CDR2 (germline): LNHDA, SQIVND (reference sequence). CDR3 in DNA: TGTGCCAGTAGTATATCTGGGGGAGGCTATGGCTACACCTTC. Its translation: CASSISGGGYGYTF. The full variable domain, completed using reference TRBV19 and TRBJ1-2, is DGGITQSPKYLFRKEGQNVTLSCEQNLNHDAMYWYRQDPGQGLRLIYYSQIVNDFQKGDIAEGYSVSREKKESFPLTVTSAQKNPTAFYLCASSISGGGYGYTFGSGTRLTVV.

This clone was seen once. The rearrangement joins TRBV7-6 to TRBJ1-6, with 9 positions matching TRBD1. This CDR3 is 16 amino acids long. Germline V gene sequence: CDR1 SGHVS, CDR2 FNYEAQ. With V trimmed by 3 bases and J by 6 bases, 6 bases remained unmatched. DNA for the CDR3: TGTGCCAGCAGCTTGGAAGGGACAGGGATTAATTCACCCCTCCACTTT. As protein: CASSLEGTGINSPLHF.

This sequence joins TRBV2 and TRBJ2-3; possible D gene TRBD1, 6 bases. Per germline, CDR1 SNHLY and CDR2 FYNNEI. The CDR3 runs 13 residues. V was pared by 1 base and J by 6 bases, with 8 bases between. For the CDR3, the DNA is TGTGCCAGCAGTGAAGGACAGGTCGATACGCAGTATTTT. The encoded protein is CASSEGQVDTQYF.

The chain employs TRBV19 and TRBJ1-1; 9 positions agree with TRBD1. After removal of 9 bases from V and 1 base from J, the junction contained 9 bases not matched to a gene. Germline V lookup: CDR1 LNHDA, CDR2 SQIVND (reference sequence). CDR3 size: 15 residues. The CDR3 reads CASGTGRLGNTEAFF. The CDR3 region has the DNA TGTGCCAGCGGGACAGGGAGGTTGGGGAACACTGAAGCTTTCTTT.

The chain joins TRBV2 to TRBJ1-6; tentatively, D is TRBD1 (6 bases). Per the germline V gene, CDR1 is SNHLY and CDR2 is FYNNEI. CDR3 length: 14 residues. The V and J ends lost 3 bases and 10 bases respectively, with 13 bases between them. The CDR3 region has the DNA TGTGCCAGCAGTGAGGGGGCGCGTATCTCACCCCTCCACTTT. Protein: CASSEGARISPLHF. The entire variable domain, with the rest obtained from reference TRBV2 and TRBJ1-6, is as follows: EPEVTQTPSHQVTQMGQEVILRCVPISNHLYFYWYRQILGQKVEFLVSFYNNEISEKSEIFDDQFSVERPDGSNFTLKIRSTKLEDSAMYFCASSEGARISPLHFGNGTRLTVT.

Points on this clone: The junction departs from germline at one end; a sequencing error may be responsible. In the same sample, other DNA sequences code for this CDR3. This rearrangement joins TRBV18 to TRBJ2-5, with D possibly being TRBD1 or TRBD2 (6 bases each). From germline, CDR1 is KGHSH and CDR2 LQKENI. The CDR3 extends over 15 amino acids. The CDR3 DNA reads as TGCGCCAGCTCACCACAGGGACTGCCAGGGGAGACCCAGTACTTC. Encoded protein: CASSPQGLPGETQYF.

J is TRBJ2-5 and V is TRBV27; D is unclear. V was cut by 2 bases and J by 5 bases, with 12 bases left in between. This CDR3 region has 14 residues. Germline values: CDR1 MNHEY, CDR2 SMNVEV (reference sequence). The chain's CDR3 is CASSLSLDRETQYF. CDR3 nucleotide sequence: TGTGCCAGCAGTTTAAGTCTAGATAGGGAGACCCAGTACTTC.

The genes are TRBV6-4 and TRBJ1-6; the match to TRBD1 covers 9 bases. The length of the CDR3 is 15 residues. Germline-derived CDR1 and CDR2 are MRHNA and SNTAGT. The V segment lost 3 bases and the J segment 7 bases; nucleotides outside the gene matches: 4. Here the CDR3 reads CASSEQGASNSPLHF. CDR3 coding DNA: TGTGCCAGCAGTGAACAGGGGGCTAGCAATTCACCCCTCCACTTT.

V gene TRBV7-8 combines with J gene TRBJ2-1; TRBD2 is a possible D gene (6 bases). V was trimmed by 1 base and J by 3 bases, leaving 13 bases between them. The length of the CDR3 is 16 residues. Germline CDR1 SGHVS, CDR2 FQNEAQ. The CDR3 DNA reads TGTGCCAGCAGCTTAGGAGCGGGCGAATACTACAATGAGCAGTTCTTC. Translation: CASSLGAGEYYNEQFF.